Each of the 19 T cell receptor beta chains below was sequenced from the same sample in a study of CD8+CD57+ T cells in acquired aplastic anemia. Profiles of TCR beta VDJ and CDR3 were generated from a genomic DNA template. TCRdb re-analysed the reads in MiXCR, keeping a single row per CDR3 protein. The table records about 470,000 distinct CDR3 sequences, around 33% of them present only once. All sequencing subjects had displayed CD8+CD57+ cell expansion on flow cytometry. Sequenced material: sorted CD4+, CD8+, or CD8+CD57+ T cells (not recorded which) from PBMCs. These receptors all stem from a human donor with aplastic anemia.

This clonotype was observed a few times. V usage is TRBV5-6 and J usage is TRBJ2-2; D is uncertain. V was shortened by 1 base and J by 4 bases, with 11 bases between the two germline ends. The CDR3 length is 15 residues. Germline CDR1 SGHDT, CDR2 YYEEEE. CDR3 DNA sequence: TGTGCCAGCAGCTTGAGTCCGGGCCTCACCGGGGAGCTGTTTTTT. Its protein product is CASSLSPGLTGELFF.

As for this clonotype: A much larger clone differs from this one at a single base, so this may be a read error. The rearrangement links TRBV7-2 to TRBJ2-7, with TRBD2 matching 9 bases. Germline CDR1 reads SGHTA; CDR2 reads FQGNSA. The length of the CDR3 is 15 residues. CDR3 in amino acids: CASSLASGGPYEQHF. The DNA of the CDR3 is TGTGCCAGCAGCTTAGCTAGCGGGGGCCCCTACGAGCAGCACTTC.

This clonotype has at least ten counts. The chain couples TRBV2 to TRBJ1-5, with unresolved D. The V and J ends lost 7 bases and 1 base respectively, with 14 bases between them. CDR1 is SNHLY and CDR2 is FYNNEI in the germline V gene. The CDR3 covers 15 residues. CDR3 in DNA: TGTGCCAGCAATCGGTGGGCTTCGAGCAATCAGCCCCAGCATTTT. Translated: CASNRWASSNQPQHF.

This clonotype was observed once. The gene calls are TRBV30 and TRBJ2-1; a possible D gene is TRBD2 (5 bases). The CDR3 has 15 amino acids. CDR1 is GTSNPN and CDR2 is SVGIG in the germline V gene (reference sequence). V dropped 3 bases and J dropped 0 bases, with 12 bases sitting between them. The CDR3 loop is CAWRAGRASYNEQFF. The CDR3 bases are TGTGCCTGGAGGGCGGGCCGCGCCTCCTACAATGAGCAGTTCTTC.

This clonotype has a count of ten or more. The gene calls are TRBV7-2 and TRBJ1-2; 8 nucleotides align to TRBD1. There are 14 residues in the CDR3. V shed 4 bases and J 4 bases; nucleotides not matched to a gene: 5. The germline V gene encodes CDR1 SGHTA and CDR2 FQGNSA. This CDR3 reads CASSSGTGSYGYTF. In nucleotides, the CDR3 is TGTGCCAGCAGCTCGGGGACAGGAAGCTATGGCTACACCTTC. The full variable domain, in which reference TRBV7-2 and TRBJ1-2 provide the parts outside the CDR3, is GAGVSQSPSNKVTEKGKDVELRCDPISGHTALYWYRQSLGQGLEFLIYFQGNSAPDKSGLPSDRFSAERTGGSVSTLTIQRTQQEDSAVYLCASSSGTGSYGYTFGSGTRLTVV.

Here the CDR3 reads CATSDRGGADTQYF. CDR3 nucleotide sequence: TGTGCCACCAGTGATCGAGGGGGGGCAGATACGCAGTATTTT. The V gene is TRBV24-1, the J gene TRBJ2-3; maybe TRBD2 (7 bases). V was clipped by 3 bases and J by 4 bases, with 10 bases between them. Per germline, CDR1 KGHDR and CDR2 SFDVKD. This CDR3 is built from 14 residues.

In the case of this clonotype: A single base separates this from a much larger clone, so it may be a read error. This chain uses TRBV5-1 with TRBJ1-5; 7 nucleotides agree with TRBD1. CDR3 size: 16 residues. Germline-derived CDR1 and CDR2 are SGHRS and YFSETQ. The CDR3 nucleotides read TGCGCCAGCAGTGAAACAGGGGTAAGTAGCAATCGGCCCCAGCATTTT. Protein sequence: CASSETGVSSNRPQHF.

The chain recombines TRBV12-3 or TRBV12-4 with TRBJ1-2, with 8 bases fitting TRBD1. With 6 bases clipped from V and 2 bases from J, the junction kept 2 bases outside the gene matches. This CDR3 spans 13 amino acids. CDR3 sequence reads: CASSRGRNYGYTF. The CDR3 DNA follows: TGTGCCAGCAGCAGGGGGCGCAACTATGGCTACACCTTC.

A note on this clonotype: No conserved phenylalanine or tryptophan is present at the end of the CDR3, so a read error is the likely explanation. The gene calls are TRBV20-1 and TRBJ1-5; 9 bases match TRBD1. V was clipped by 5 bases and J by 3 bases; unmatched bases: 8. The CDR3 runs to 15 residues. Germline lookup yields CDR1 DFQATT and CDR2 SNEGSKA (reference sequence). Here the CDR3 reads CSAHPGTGLNQPQHS. For the CDR3, the DNA is TGCAGTGCTCACCCCGGGACAGGGCTCAATCAGCCCCAGCATTCT.

The V gene is TRBV28, the J gene TRBJ1-1; the D is unclear. This CDR3 has 10 residues. Germline CDR1 and CDR2: MDHEN and SYDVKM. The CDR3 loop is CELMNTEAFF. The CDR3 coding sequence is TGTGAACTTATGAACACTGAAGCTTTCTTT.

The chain couples TRBV12-3 or TRBV12-4 to TRBJ1-4; D is unclear. There are 13 residues in the CDR3. V lost 3 bases and J lost 3, with 5 bases in between. The CDR3 nucleotides read TGTGCCAGCAGTTTTTCACCTAATGAAAAACTGTTTTTT. As protein: CASSFSPNEKLFF.

The CDR3 loop reads CATQDQLAGADEQYF. As DNA, the CDR3 is TGTGCCACCCAAGACCAACTAGCGGGGGCTGACGAGCAGTACTTC. The rearrangement links TRBV15 to TRBJ2-7; 11 nucleotides align to TRBD2. The CDR3 totals 15 residues. Trimming cost V 8 bases and J 5 bases; bases outside gene matches: 11. The germline V gene has CDR1 LNHNV and CDR2 YYDKDF (reference sequence). The full variable domain, with the rest looked up from reference TRBV15 and TRBJ2-7, is DAMVIQNPRYQVTQFGKPVTLSCSQTLNHNVMYWYQQKSSQAPKLLFHYYDKDFNNEADTPDNFQSRRPNTSFCFLDIRSPGLGDTAMYLCATQDQLAGADEQYFGPGTRLTVT.

This clonotype was observed a handful of times. The V gene is TRBV10-3, the J gene TRBJ2-2; 7 positions match TRBD1. The germline CDR1 and CDR2 sequences are ENHRY and SYGVKD. The CDR3 is 13 amino acids. Trimming removed 10 bases from V and 7 bases from J; junction bases left unmatched: 9. In DNA form, the CDR3 reads TGTGCCAGCATGAGGGGGCCAGGCGGGGAGCTGTTTTTT. This translates into CASMRGPGGELFF.

The V call is TRBV7-2, the J call TRBJ1-1, with 8 bases identical to TRBD1. Trimming at V came to 1 base and at J to 7 bases, leaving 5 bases not matched to a gene. Germline CDR1 SGHTA, CDR2 FQGNSA. CDR3 length equals 14 residues. CDR3 DNA sequence: TGTGCCAGCAGCTTAGACAGGGGGAGGTTTGAAGCTTTCTTT. Its translation: CASSLDRGRFEAFF. Drawing the rest from reference TRBV7-2 and TRBJ1-1, the complete variable domain is GAGVSQSPSNKVTEKGKDVELRCDPISGHTALYWYRQSLGQGLEFLIYFQGNSAPDKSGLPSDRFSAERTGGSVSTLTIQRTQQEDSAVYLCASSLDRGRFEAFFGQGTRLTVV.

This sequence joins TRBV3-1 and TRBJ2-1; D may be TRBD2 (5 bases). The CDR3 contains 14 residues. CDR1 is LGHDT, CDR2 YNNKEL, per germline (reference sequence). V gave up 2 bases and J gave up 4 bases, with 9 bases separating them. The CDR3 DNA sequence: TGTGCCAGCAGCCAACCCGAGGGTTACAATGAGCAGTTCTTC. It codes for CASSQPEGYNEQFF.

This clonotype was picked up a small number of times. The chain combines TRBV20-1 with TRBJ1-2, with unresolved D. V lost 0 bases and J lost 8, with 13 bases in between. This CDR3 is 13 amino acids long. CDR1 is DFQATT, CDR2 SNEGSKA, per germline (reference sequence). CDR3 protein: CSARDYQVGGYTF. CDR3 DNA sequence: TGCAGTGCTAGAGATTACCAGGTGGGAGGCTACACCTTC.

This clonotype was seen many times. The chain uses TRBV2 and TRBJ1-2; D remains ambiguous. The germline gives CDR1 SNHLY, CDR2 FYNNEI. V shed 5 bases and J shed 4 bases, with 11 bases lying between them. The CDR3 contains 13 residues. The CDR3 DNA reads as TGTGCCAGCAGTATCCGGTCACCCTATGGCTACACCTTC. Translated, it gives CASSIRSPYGYTF.

The V gene is TRBV19, the J gene TRBJ1-2; 7 bases are a match to TRBD1. V dropped 4 bases and J dropped 5; count of bases not matched to a gene: 1. The germline V gene has CDR1 LNHDA and CDR2 SQIVND (reference sequence). The CDR3 loop spans 12 amino acids. CDR3 sequence: CASSKQGYGYTF. For the CDR3, the DNA is TGTGCCAGTAGTAAACAGGGGTATGGCTACACCTTC.

The chain joins TRBV19 to TRBJ1-2; 9 bases agree with TRBD1. The CDR3 is 15 residues long. Germline trimming cut 3 bases from V and 0 bases from J; bases unmatched to any gene: 2. Germline V CDR1 and CDR2: LNHDA, SQIVND (reference sequence). CDR3 sequence: CASSMRTGANYGYTF. The DNA for the CDR3 is TGTGCCAGTAGTATGCGGACAGGGGCTAACTATGGCTACACCTTC. Based on the CDR3 plus reference TRBV19 and TRBJ1-2, the full variable domain is DGGITQSPKYLFRKEGQNVTLSCEQNLNHDAMYWYRQDPGQGLRLIYYSQIVNDFQKGDIAEGYSVSREKKESFPLTVTSAQKNPTAFYLCASSMRTGANYGYTFGSGTRLTVV.